A single sample is the source of the 7 T cell receptor beta chains below, sequenced in a study of cytomegalovirus exposure and HLA in healthy donors. PCR involved 60 Vbeta and 13 Jbeta primers. Sequencing used immunoSEQ multiplex PCR; TCRdb keeps in-frame clones, though not all of them. The table records 85,000 to 100,000 clones, 60% to 80% of them present only once. The sample taken for sequencing was PBMCs. Source of these receptors: a woman younger than 45 in good health and CMV-seronegative.

The gene calls are TRBV6-5 and TRBJ1-3; D remains ambiguous. This CDR3 is 12 amino acids long. Trimming removed 5 bases at V and 10 bases at J, with 12 bases between. Germline V gene sequence: CDR1 MNHEY, CDR2 SVGAGI. The CDR3 DNA is TGTGCCAGCAGTGACCTAGGAGGGACCATATATTTT. Translation: CASSDLGGTIYF.

The V gene is TRBV2, the J gene TRBJ1-1; 12 bases align to TRBD1. The germline V gene has CDR1 SNHLY and CDR2 FYNNEI. The junction had 5 bases not matched to a gene; V was cut back by 7 bases and J by 8 bases. This CDR3 contains 13 residues. CDR3 protein: CASTRGTGGEAFF. CDR3 bases: TGTGCCAGCACTCGAGGGACAGGGGGCGAAGCTTTCTTT.

This clone was seen more than once but under ten times. The chain has TRBV19 and TRBJ1-4, with a weak D call TRBD1 (5 bases). The CDR3 contains 17 residues. Trimming cost V 3 bases and J 0 bases, with 14 bases left between them. CDR1 is LNHDA and CDR2 is SQIVND in the germline V gene (reference sequence). CDR3 protein: CASSIVWGLATNEKLFF. Here the CDR3 DNA reads TGTGCCAGTAGTATCGTCTGGGGCCTTGCAACTAATGAAAAACTGTTTTTT.

This chain connects TRBV19 to TRBJ2-1, with a tentative D call TRBD2 (6 bases). V was cut by 3 bases and J by 1 base, with 13 bases left in between. From germline, CDR1 is LNHDA and CDR2 SQIVND (reference sequence). This CDR3 spans 16 amino acids. CDR3 sequence: CASSIPGGLSYNEQFF. The DNA of the CDR3 is TGTGCCAGTAGTATCCCCGGGGGTCTTTCCTACAATGAGCAGTTCTTC.

CDR3 in DNA: TGTGCCAGCAGCTATAGCGGGAGTGGTGCAGATACGCAGTATTTT. Its translation is CASSYSGSGADTQYF. The chain carries TRBV11-3 and TRBJ2-3; 9 bases map to TRBD2. In germline, CDR1 is SGHNT, CDR2 YENEEA. Trimming cost V 4 bases and J 4 bases; bases outside gene matches: 6. This CDR3 is built from 15 residues.

The V call is TRBV4-1, the J call TRBJ1-2, with TRBD1 matching 12 bases. Looked up from germline, CDR1 is MGHRA and CDR2 is YSYEKL. With 5 bases clipped from V and 7 bases from J, the junction kept 5 bases outside the gene matches. The CDR3 contains 14 residues. CDR3 coding DNA: TGCGCCAGCAGCACCGGGACAGGGGGCTTTGGCTACACCTTC. It yields the protein CASSTGTGGFGYTF.

V usage is TRBV16 and J usage is TRBJ1-1; 9 bases match TRBD1. Germline V gives CDR1 KGHSY, CDR2 FQNENV. CDR3 length: 14 amino acids. The trim removed 4 bases at V and 5 bases at J, leaving 5 bases unmatched. The CDR3 sequence is CASSRTGGETEAFF. The CDR3 DNA reads TGTGCCAGCAGCCGTACAGGGGGCGAGACTGAAGCTTTCTTT. The complete variable domain, with remaining parts taken from reference TRBV16 and TRBJ1-1, reads GEEVAQTPKHLVRGEGQKAKLYCAPIKGHSYVFWYQQVLKNEFKFLISFQNENVFDETGMPKERFSAKCLPNSPCSLEIQATKLEDSAVYFCASSRTGGETEAFFGQGTRLTVV.